Below are 27 T cell receptor beta chains sequenced from a single sample in a study of Graves' ophthalmopathy and Graves' hyperthyroidism. Amplified material comprised TCR beta CDR3 regions derived from RNA transcripts. HTBI-primed RT-PCR formed the first round, and a multiplex PCR formed the second. TCRdb re-called the multiplex PCR reads through MiXCR, storing one row per CDR3 protein. Of hundreds of thousands of distinct CDR3 sequences in the sample, approximately 15% were seen once. The sequenced sample consisted of peripheral blood. Receptors were obtained from a woman under 30 with stable Graves' hyperthyroidism.

This clonotype was counted many times. The rearrangement uses TRBV6-1 and TRBJ1-5; D not resolved. Germline-derived CDR1 and CDR2 are MNHNS and SASEGT. This CDR3 has 14 residues. The V end lost 5 bases, the J end lost 1 base, and 9 bases lay between the germline ends. The CDR3 DNA sequence: TGTGCCAGCAGTCAGACAAGAAGCAATCAGCCCCAGCATTTT. Protein product: CASSQTRSNQPQHF.

This clonotype was observed at least ten times. The rearrangement uses TRBV29-1 and TRBJ1-2, with TRBD1 as a possible D gene (5 bases). CDR1 is SQVTM, CDR2 ANQGSEA, per germline. V lost 6 bases and J lost 2, with 13 bases in between. The CDR3 is made up of 13 amino acids. CDR3 DNA: TGCAGCGTGAGGGGCGGCGAAAACTATGGCTACACCTTC. The encoded protein is CSVRGGENYGYTF.

This clonotype occurred a few times. The CDR3 bases are TGCAGTGCTAGAGGGACGGTCGGTACGGGGTTCGGCGAGCAGTACTTC. It specifies CSARGTVGTGFGEQYF. This chain links TRBV20-1 with TRBJ2-7; TRBD2 might be the D (5 bases). The CDR3 contains 16 residues. Trimming took off 1 base at V and 6 bases at J, with 22 bases between the two ends. CDR1 DFQATT and CDR2 SNEGSKA come from the germline V gene (reference sequence).

This clonotype was seen a handful of times. The junction and the germline gene differ at one end; a read error may be behind it. This chain uses TRBV10-3 with TRBJ2-7, with D tentatively TRBD2 (6 bases). The CDR3 totals 14 residues. Germline V lookup: CDR1 ENHRY, CDR2 SYGVKD. The DNA of the CDR3 is TGTGCCATCATGGGAGGTCCCAGAGTAGGCGAGCAGTGCTTC. Amino acids: CAIMGGPRVGEQCF.

This clonotype appeared many times. The rearrangement links TRBV6-5 to TRBJ1-1; TRBD1 is a possible D gene (5 bases). This CDR3 contains 16 residues. V lost 5 bases to trimming and J lost 3 bases, with 19 bases between them. Germline loops: CDR1 MNHEY, CDR2 SVGAGI. The chain's CDR3 is CASSTPTGGRYTEAFF. The CDR3 DNA reads TGTGCCAGCAGTACCCCTACGGGGGGAAGGTACACTGAAGCTTTCTTT.

This clonotype was counted between two and nine times. The chain has TRBV4-1 and TRBJ2-2, with 8 bases aligning to TRBD2. The CDR3 spans 15 residues. Per the germline V gene, CDR1 is MGHRA and CDR2 is YSYEKL. With V trimmed by 4 bases and J by 7 bases, 8 bases remained unmatched. This CDR3 is CASSLAGGRIGELFF. In DNA, the CDR3 is TGCGCCAGCAGCCTGGCGGGGGGCCGGATCGGGGAGCTGTTTTTT.

The sample holds many counts of this clonotype. The gene calls are TRBV29-1 and TRBJ2-5; 9 bases map to TRBD1. CDR1 is SQVTM and CDR2 is ANQGSEA in the germline V gene. The CDR3 is 14 amino acids. The V segment lost 5 bases and the J segment 4 bases; nucleotides outside the gene matches: 8. The CDR3 DNA is TGCAGCGTTCGGACAGGGGTCAAGGGAGAGACCCAGTACTTC. Its translation is CSVRTGVKGETQYF. The entire variable domain, with the rest obtained from reference TRBV29-1 and TRBJ2-5, is as follows: SAVISQKPSRDICQRGTSLTIQCQVDSQVTMMFWYRQQPGQSLTLIATANQGSEATYESGFVIDKFPISRPNLTFSTLTVSNMSPEDSSIYLCSVRTGVKGETQYFGPGTRLLVL.

This clonotype occurred many times. The CDR3 protein is CATSPNLGSPLHF. The CDR3 DNA is TGTGCTACCTCCCCCAACTTAGGTTCACCCCTCCACTTT. V is TRBV12-5 and J is TRBJ1-6; D is undetermined. The V gene's germline CDR1 is LGHNT and CDR2 FRNRAP. The CDR3 loop spans 13 amino acids. Trimming stripped 10 bases from V and 9 bases from J, with 16 bases between.

At least ten counts were recorded for this clonotype. The gene calls are TRBV5-1 and TRBJ1-1; unclear D gene. The CDR3 length is 14 residues. Trimming took off 0 bases at V and 0 bases at J, with 6 bases between the two ends. The germline V gene has CDR1 SGHRS and CDR2 YFSETQ. The CDR3: CASSLERMNTEAFF. The CDR3 DNA reads as TGCGCCAGCAGCTTGGAAAGAATGAACACTGAAGCTTTCTTT. Combining the CDR3 with reference TRBV5-1 and TRBJ1-1 gives the whole variable domain KAGVTQTPRYLIKTRGQQVTLSCSPISGHRSVSWYQQTPGQGLQFLFEYFSETQRNKGNFPGRFSGRQFSNSRSEMNVSTLELGDSALYLCASSLERMNTEAFFGQGTRLTVV.

This clonotype was recorded a few times. This chain joins TRBV20-1 and TRBJ1-1; tentatively, D is TRBD1 (5 bases). The ends were cut back, 3 bases at V and 6 bases at J, with 8 bases in the middle. The germline V gene has CDR1 DFQATT and CDR2 SNEGSKA (reference sequence). This CDR3 has 11 residues. The CDR3 region is CSASRGAEAFF. The CDR3 DNA is TGCAGTGCTAGCCGGGGGGCTGAAGCTTTCTTT.

This clonotype was detected ten times or more. In nucleotides, the CDR3 is TGCGCCAGCAGTGGCTCCGCAGGGCATCCCTATGGCTACACCTTC. Translating it yields CASSGSAGHPYGYTF. This rearrangement joins TRBV10-1 to TRBJ1-2; maybe TRBD1 (5 bases). Trimming shortened V by 4 bases and J by 4 bases, and 16 bases separated the two germline ends. The CDR3 runs to 15 residues. CDR1 is WNHNN, CDR2 SYGVQD, per germline (reference sequence).

This clonotype showed up just a few times. Given a much more abundant clone one base away, this may be a read error. The rearrangement uses TRBV25-1 and TRBJ2-5; D remains ambiguous. Per germline, CDR1 MGHDK and CDR2 SYGVNS. Trimming removed 8 bases at V and 1 base at J, with 17 bases between. The CDR3 is 15 residues long. For the CDR3, the DNA is TGTGCCAGCGCAAGGTTCGACGGTTTCCAAGAGACCCAGTACTTC. Translating gives CASARFDGFQETQYF.

This clonotype has ten or more counts. The chain has TRBV12-3 or TRBV12-4 and TRBJ2-2, with D unresolved. Trimming cost V 3 bases and J 1 base, with 9 bases left between them. The CDR3 totals 15 residues. CDR3 protein: CASSFPGLNTGELFF. CDR3 sequence (DNA): TGTGCCAGCAGTTTCCCCGGGCTGAACACCGGGGAGCTGTTTTTT.

This clonotype was seen at least ten times. The chain uses TRBV6-2 or TRBV6-3 and TRBJ2-5, with TRBD2 matching 10 bases. The CDR3 spans 16 residues. The germline gives CDR1 MNHEY, CDR2 SVGEGT. V dropped 5 bases and J dropped 4; count of bases not matched to a gene: 10. The DNA of the CDR3 is TGTGCCAGCAGTCTTCCTAGCGGGGGTGCCGCAGAGACCCAGTACTTC. Translating it yields CASSLPSGGAAETQYF.

This clonotype appeared many times. This rearrangement joins TRBV6-5 to TRBJ1-1; D uncertain. Trimming took off 7 bases at V and 1 base at J, with 13 bases between the two ends. CDR1 is MNHEY, CDR2 SVGAGI, per germline. The CDR3 is 14 amino acids. The CDR3 spells CASTSRAGNTEAFF. In DNA form, the CDR3 reads TGTGCCAGCACCAGTCGGGCAGGGAACACTGAAGCTTTCTTT.

This clonotype was counted a single time. This rearrangement joins TRBV6-1 to TRBJ2-5; tentative D call: TRBD1 (5 bases). V lost 5 bases and J 4 bases, leaving 14 bases between the germline ends. This CDR3 has 14 amino acids. Germline V gene lookup returns CDR1 MNHNS and CDR2 SASEGT. CDR3 amino acids: CASSQRGSPETQYF. The CDR3 region has the DNA TGTGCCAGCAGTCAAAGGGGTAGCCCAGAGACCCAGTACTTC.

The chain has TRBV15 and TRBJ2-5; D is unresolved. The J call may be in error: the DNA end matches TRBJ2-7 better. CDR3 length: 12 amino acids. CDR1 LNHNV and CDR2 YYDKDF come from the germline V gene (reference sequence). The CDR3 here is CATSRATYEQYF. In nucleotides, the CDR3 is TGTGCCACCAGCAGAGCCACCTACGAGCAGTACTTC.

This clonotype was picked up a small number of times. The rearrangement uses TRBV19 and TRBJ1-1; D is perhaps TRBD1 (5 bases). The CDR3 totals 16 residues. V was cut by 5 bases and J by 0 bases, with 16 bases left in between. Germline values: CDR1 LNHDA, CDR2 SQIVND (reference sequence). CDR3 loop: CASSVAPRAVNTEAFF. CDR3 coding DNA: TGTGCCAGTAGTGTCGCCCCCAGGGCCGTGAACACTGAAGCTTTCTTT. Full variable domain (rest looked up from reference TRBV19 and TRBJ1-1): DGGITQSPKYLFRKEGQNVTLSCEQNLNHDAMYWYRQDPGQGLRLIYYSQIVNDFQKGDIAEGYSVSREKKESFPLTVTSAQKNPTAFYLCASSVAPRAVNTEAFFGQGTRLTVV.

This clonotype showed up many times. This chain links TRBV3-1 with TRBJ2-7; D could derive from TRBD1 or TRBD2 (5 bases each). Looked up from germline, CDR1 is LGHDT and CDR2 is YNNKEL (reference sequence). The CDR3 has 14 residues. V was shortened by 4 bases and J by 4 bases, with 14 bases between the two germline ends. Written as DNA, the CDR3 is TGTGCCAGCAGCCCTCTCGGGGCCGGATACGAGCAGTACTTC. Translating it yields CASSPLGAGYEQYF.

This clonotype has a count of ten or more. The gene calls are TRBV6-5 and TRBJ1-5; D might be TRBD1 (5 bases). V was cut by 4 bases and J by 1 base, with 8 bases left in between. This CDR3 has 14 residues. Per germline, CDR1 MNHEY and CDR2 SVGAGI. CDR3 region: CASSWDSSNQPQHF. In DNA, the CDR3 is TGTGCCAGCAGTTGGGACTCCAGCAATCAGCCCCAGCATTTT.

The J gene is TRBJ1-3, the V gene TRBV6-1, with 11 bases fitting TRBD1. The CDR3 is 15 residues long. CDR1 is MNHNS and CDR2 is SASEGT in the germline V gene. The junction had 1 base not matched to a gene; V was cut back by 6 bases and J by 0 bases. The CDR3 DNA follows: TGTGCCAGCAGGGACAGGGGGCTCTCTGGAAACACCATATATTTT. Protein sequence: CASRDRGLSGNTIYF.

This clonotype was recorded at least ten times. This chain connects TRBV27 to TRBJ1-2; 10 nucleotides line up with TRBD1. With V trimmed by 6 bases and J by 5 bases, 9 bases remained unmatched. This CDR3 comprises 15 residues. Per germline, CDR1 MNHEY and CDR2 SMNVEV (reference sequence). Here the CDR3 reads CASRTLDRGNYGYTF. In nucleotides, the CDR3 is TGTGCCAGCAGGACATTGGACAGGGGGAATTATGGCTACACCTTC.

V gene TRBV6-5 combines with J gene TRBJ1-2; D is unclear. The V end was cut by 4 bases, the J end by 5 bases, with 23 bases between. Germline V gives CDR1 MNHEY, CDR2 SVGAGI. CDR3 length equals 17 residues. The CDR3 DNA follows: TGTGCCAGCAGTTTCGATCCACTGCGATCCTTCATATATGGCTACACCTTC. Protein product: CASSFDPLRSFIYGYTF.

There are many counts of this clonotype. V usage is TRBV27 and J usage is TRBJ2-7; D is ambiguous. The CDR3 is 13 amino acids. The germline CDR1 and CDR2 sequences are MNHEY and SMNVEV (reference sequence). V was shortened by 3 bases and J by 4 bases, with 10 bases between the two germline ends. CDR3 sequence reads: CASSFGRLYEQYF. In DNA, the CDR3 is TGTGCCAGCAGTTTCGGGCGGCTATACGAGCAGTACTTC.

This clonotype was found many times. Written as DNA, the CDR3 is TGTGCCAGCAGTTCTTTCACAGGGGACCACGAGCAGTACTTC. Encoded protein: CASSSFTGDHEQYF. The chain combines TRBV12-3 or TRBV12-4 with TRBJ2-7; TRBD1 aligns across 7 bases. The V segment lost 4 bases and the J segment 5 bases; nucleotides outside the gene matches: 8. The CDR3 extends over 14 amino acids.

Only a few counts were recorded for this clonotype. A much more abundant neighbour one base away suggests this may be a read error. The chain has TRBV7-2 and TRBJ2-5; 9 nucleotides line up with TRBD2. The CDR3 totals 15 residues. In germline, CDR1 is SGHTA, CDR2 FQGNSA. The CDR3 sequence is CASSLASGSQETKYF. CDR3 in DNA: TGTGCCAGCAGCTTAGCTAGCGGGAGCCAAGAGACCAAGTACTTC.

Only a few counts were recorded for this clonotype. The junction shows a germline mismatch at one end, possibly a read error. This sequence joins TRBV6-5 and TRBJ2-3, with TRBD1 identical over 7 bases. The length of the CDR3 is 13 residues. In germline, CDR1 is MNHEY, CDR2 SVGAGI. The CDR3 here is CASSYALDRRPDF. The CDR3 DNA follows: TGTGCCAGCAGTTACGCTTTGGACAGGAGGCCCGATTTT.